Below, 4 T cell receptor beta chains from the same sample are listed, as sequenced in a study of cytomegalovirus exposure and HLA in healthy donors. Using immunoSEQ multiplex PCR, the repertoire was profiled, and TCRdb retains in-frame clones only, with some absent. The table has 150,000 to 200,000 clones, around 92% seen once. Sequencing was done on a sample of PBMCs. The receptors come from a young woman in good health and CMV-seropositive.

The rearrangement uses TRBV6-5 and TRBJ1-4, with D tentatively TRBD1 (5 bases). CDR1 and CDR2 from the germline V gene are MNHEY and SVGAGI. V was pared by 2 bases and J by 4 bases, with 5 bases between. The CDR3 consists of 13 residues. This CDR3 reads CASSYDSNEKLFF. In DNA form, the CDR3 reads TGTGCCAGCAGTTACGACAGTAATGAAAAACTGTTTTTT.

The chain joins TRBV28 to TRBJ2-7; D is unclear. Germline loops: CDR1 MDHEN, CDR2 SYDVKM. V was clipped by 6 bases and J by 7 bases, with 16 bases between them. The CDR3 spans 13 residues. Written as DNA, the CDR3 is TGTGCCAGCAGGACGCGGAATCTGTGGGAGCAGTACTTC. This translates into CASRTRNLWEQYF.

In this sample, this clone turned up a few times. The V gene is TRBV27, the J gene TRBJ2-7; D call uncertain. The CDR3 is 14 amino acids. Germline-derived CDR1 and CDR2 are MNHEY and SMNVEV (reference sequence). Trimming took 4 bases from V and 0 from J, leaving 10 bases between them. Written as DNA, the CDR3 is TGTGCCAGCAGTTCCCCTACGATCTCCTACGAGCAGTACTTC. Amino acids: CASSSPTISYEQYF.

V and J are TRBV19 and TRBJ2-7, with 10 positions matching TRBD2. Per the germline V gene, CDR1 is LNHDA and CDR2 is SQIVND (reference sequence). V was clipped by 5 bases and J by 2 bases; unmatched bases: 9. The CDR3 is 16 residues long. CDR3 sequence: CASSVGSGGGPYEQYF. The DNA of the CDR3 is TGTGCCAGTAGTGTTGGGAGCGGGGGGGGTCCCTACGAGCAGTACTTC.